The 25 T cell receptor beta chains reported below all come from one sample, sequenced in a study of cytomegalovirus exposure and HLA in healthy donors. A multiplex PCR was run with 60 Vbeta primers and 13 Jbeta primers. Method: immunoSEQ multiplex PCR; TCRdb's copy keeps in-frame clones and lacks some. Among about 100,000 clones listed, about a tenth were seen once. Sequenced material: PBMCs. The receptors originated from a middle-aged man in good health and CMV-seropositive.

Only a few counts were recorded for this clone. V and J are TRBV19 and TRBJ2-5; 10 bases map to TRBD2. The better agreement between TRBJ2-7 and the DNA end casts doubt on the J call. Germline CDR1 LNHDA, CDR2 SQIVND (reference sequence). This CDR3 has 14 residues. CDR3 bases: TGTGCCAGTAGTCTAGCGGGAGACCTCTACGAGCAGTACTTC. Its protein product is CASSLAGDLYEQYF.

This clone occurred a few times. CDR3 coding DNA: TGTGCCAGCAGCCCTACAGTAGAGACCCAGTACTTC. Encoded protein: CASSPTVETQYF. The chain uses TRBV14 and TRBJ2-5; no definite D call. The CDR3 runs 12 residues. Trimming pared 4 bases from V and 4 bases from J, leaving 7 bases between. CDR1 is SGHDN, CDR2 FVKESK, per germline.

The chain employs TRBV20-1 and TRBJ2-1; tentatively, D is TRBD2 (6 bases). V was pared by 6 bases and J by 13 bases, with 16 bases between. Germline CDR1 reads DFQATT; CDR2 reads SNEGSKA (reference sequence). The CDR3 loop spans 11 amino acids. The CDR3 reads CSAQTGGNQFF. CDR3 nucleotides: TGCAGTGCCCAAACCGGCGGGAACCAGTTCTTC.

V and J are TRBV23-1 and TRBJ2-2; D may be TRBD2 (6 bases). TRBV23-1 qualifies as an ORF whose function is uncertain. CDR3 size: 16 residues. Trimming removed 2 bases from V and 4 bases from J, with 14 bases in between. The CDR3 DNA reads TGCGCCAGCAGTCAAAGTCGGCGGGAAGTCACCGGGGAGCTGTTTTTT. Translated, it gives CASSQSRREVTGELFF.

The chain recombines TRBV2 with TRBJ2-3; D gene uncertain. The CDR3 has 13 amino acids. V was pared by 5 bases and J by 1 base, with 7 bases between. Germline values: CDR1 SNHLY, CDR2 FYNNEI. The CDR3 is CASSSEGTDTQYF. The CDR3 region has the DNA TGTGCCAGCAGTAGCGAGGGCACAGATACGCAGTATTTT.

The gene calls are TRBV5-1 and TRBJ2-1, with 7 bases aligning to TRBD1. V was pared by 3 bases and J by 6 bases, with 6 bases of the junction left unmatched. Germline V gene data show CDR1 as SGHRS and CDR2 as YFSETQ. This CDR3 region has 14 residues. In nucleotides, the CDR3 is TGCGCCAGCAGCTCAATTACAGGGGCCAATGAGCAGTTCTTC. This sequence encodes CASSSITGANEQFF.

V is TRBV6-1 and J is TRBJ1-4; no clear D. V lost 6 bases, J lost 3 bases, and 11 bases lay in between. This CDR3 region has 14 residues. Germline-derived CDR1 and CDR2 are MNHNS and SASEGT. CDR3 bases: TGTGCCAGCAGCATATTCGGAGCTAATGAAAAACTGTTTTTT. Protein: CASSIFGANEKLFF.

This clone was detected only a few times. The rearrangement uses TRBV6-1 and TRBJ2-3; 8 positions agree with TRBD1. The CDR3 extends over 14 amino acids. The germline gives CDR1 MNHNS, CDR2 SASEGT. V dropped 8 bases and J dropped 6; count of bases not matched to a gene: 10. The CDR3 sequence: CASRIPGGGDTQYF. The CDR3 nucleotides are TGTGCCAGCCGGATACCAGGGGGCGGTGATACGCAGTATTTT.

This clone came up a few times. The CDR3 sequence: CASSLSGDWNTEAFF. The CDR3 DNA reads as TGCGCCAGCAGCTTGAGCGGGGACTGGAACACTGAAGCTTTCTTT. This chain links TRBV5-1 with TRBJ1-1, with TRBD1 as a possible D gene (5 bases). CDR3 length equals 15 residues. Trimming left V 1 base short and J 1 base short, with 11 bases between. CDR1 is SGHRS and CDR2 is YFSETQ in the germline V gene.

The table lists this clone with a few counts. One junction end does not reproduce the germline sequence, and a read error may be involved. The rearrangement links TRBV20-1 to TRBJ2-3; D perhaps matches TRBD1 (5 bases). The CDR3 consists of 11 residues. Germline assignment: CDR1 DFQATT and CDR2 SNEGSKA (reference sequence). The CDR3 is CSARGQVTENF. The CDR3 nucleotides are TGCAGTGCTAGGGGGCAGGTCACCGAGAATTTT.

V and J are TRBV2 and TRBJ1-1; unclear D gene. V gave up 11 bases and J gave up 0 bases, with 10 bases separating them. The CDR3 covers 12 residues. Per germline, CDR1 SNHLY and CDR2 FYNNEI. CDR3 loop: CARRRLNTEAFF. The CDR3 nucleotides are TGTGCCCGACGGCGGCTGAACACTGAAGCTTTCTTT. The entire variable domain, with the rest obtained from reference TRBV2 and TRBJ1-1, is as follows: EPEVTQTPSHQVTQMGQEVILRCVPISNHLYFYWYRQILGQKVEFLVSFYNNEISEKSEIFDDQFSVERPDGSNFTLKIRSTKLEDSAMYFCARRRLNTEAFFGQGTRLTVV.

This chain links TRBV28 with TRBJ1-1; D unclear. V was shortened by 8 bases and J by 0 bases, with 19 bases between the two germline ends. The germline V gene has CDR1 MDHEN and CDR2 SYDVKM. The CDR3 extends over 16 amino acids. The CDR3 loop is CASLPPGGPLNTEAFF. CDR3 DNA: TGTGCCAGCCTACCCCCCGGCGGTCCCCTGAACACTGAAGCTTTCTTT.

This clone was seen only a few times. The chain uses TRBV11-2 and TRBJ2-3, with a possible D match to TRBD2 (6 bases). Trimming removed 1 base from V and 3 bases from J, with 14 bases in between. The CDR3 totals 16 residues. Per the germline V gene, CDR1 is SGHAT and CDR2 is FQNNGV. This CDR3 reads CASSLGRVAGTDTQYF. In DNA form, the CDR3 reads TGTGCCAGCAGCTTAGGCAGGGTTGCGGGGACAGATACGCAGTATTTT.

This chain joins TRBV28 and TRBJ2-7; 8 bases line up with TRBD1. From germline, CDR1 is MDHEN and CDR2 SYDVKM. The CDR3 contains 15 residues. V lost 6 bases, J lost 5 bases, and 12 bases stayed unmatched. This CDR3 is CASRRQGKFSHEQYF. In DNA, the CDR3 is TGTGCCAGCAGAAGACAGGGGAAGTTTTCGCACGAGCAGTACTTC.

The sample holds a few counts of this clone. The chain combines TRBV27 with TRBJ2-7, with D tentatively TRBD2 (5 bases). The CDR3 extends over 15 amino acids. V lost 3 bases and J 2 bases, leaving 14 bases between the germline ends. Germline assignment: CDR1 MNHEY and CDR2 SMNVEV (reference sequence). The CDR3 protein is CASSLFSGIAYEQYF. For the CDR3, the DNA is TGTGCCAGCAGTTTGTTCAGCGGAATCGCCTACGAGCAGTACTTC.

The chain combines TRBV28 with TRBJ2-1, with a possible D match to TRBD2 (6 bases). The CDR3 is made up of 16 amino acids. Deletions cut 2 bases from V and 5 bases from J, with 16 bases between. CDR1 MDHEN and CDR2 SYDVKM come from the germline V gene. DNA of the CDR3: TGTGCCAGCAGTTTAATGGGCTGGGTAGCGGACAATGAGCAGTTCTTC. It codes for CASSLMGWVADNEQFF.

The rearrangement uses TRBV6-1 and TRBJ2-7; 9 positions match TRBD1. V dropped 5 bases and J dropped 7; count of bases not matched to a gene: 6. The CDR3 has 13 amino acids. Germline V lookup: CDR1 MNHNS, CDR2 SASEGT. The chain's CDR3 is CASSLQGAQEQYF. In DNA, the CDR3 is TGTGCCAGCAGTCTACAGGGGGCGCAGGAGCAGTACTTC.

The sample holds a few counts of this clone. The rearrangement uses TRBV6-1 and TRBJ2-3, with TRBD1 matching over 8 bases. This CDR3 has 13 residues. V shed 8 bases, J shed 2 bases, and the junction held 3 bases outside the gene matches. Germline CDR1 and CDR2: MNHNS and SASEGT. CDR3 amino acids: CASQTGATDTQYF. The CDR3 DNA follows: TGTGCCAGCCAGACAGGGGCCACAGATACGCAGTATTTT.

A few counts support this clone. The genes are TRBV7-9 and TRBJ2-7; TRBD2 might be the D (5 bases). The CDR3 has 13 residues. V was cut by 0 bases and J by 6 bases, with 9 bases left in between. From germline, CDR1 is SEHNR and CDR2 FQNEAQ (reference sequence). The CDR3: CASSLAGSGEQYF. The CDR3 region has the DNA TGTGCCAGCAGCTTAGCAGGGAGCGGCGAGCAGTACTTC.

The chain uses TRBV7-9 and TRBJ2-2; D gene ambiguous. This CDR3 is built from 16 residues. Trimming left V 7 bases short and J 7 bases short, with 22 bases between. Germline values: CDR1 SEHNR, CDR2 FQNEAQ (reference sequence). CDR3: CASTSVLAALGGELFF. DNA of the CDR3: TGTGCCAGCACCTCGGTCCTTGCGGCGCTTGGCGGGGAGCTGTTTTTT.

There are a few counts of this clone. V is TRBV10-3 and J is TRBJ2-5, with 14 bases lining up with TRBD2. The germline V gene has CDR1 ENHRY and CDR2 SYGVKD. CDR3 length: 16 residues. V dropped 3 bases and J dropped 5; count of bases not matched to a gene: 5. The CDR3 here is CAISDPGLAGDETQYF. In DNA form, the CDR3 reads TGTGCCATCAGTGACCCGGGACTAGCGGGAGATGAGACCCAGTACTTC.

The CDR3 DNA reads TGTGCCAGCAGTGTAGTAGGAGGAAACAATGAGCAGTTCTTC. Its protein product is CASSVVGGNNEQFF. This chain links TRBV6-1 with TRBJ2-1, with a possible D match to TRBD2 (5 bases). Germline CDR1 MNHNS, CDR2 SASEGT. The CDR3 has 14 amino acids. Trimming pared 4 bases from V and 5 bases from J, leaving 12 bases between.

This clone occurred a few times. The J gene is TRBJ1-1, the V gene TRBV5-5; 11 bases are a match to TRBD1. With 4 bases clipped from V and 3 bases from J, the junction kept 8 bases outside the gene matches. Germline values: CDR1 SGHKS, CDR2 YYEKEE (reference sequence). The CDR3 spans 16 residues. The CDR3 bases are TGTGCCAGCAGCCGGGACAGGGGGGAACTTGACACTGAAGCTTTCTTT. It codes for CASSRDRGELDTEAFF.

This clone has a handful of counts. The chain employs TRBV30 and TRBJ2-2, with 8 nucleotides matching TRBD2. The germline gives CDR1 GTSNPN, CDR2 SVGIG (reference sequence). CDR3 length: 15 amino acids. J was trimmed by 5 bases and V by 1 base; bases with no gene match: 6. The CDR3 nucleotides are TGTGCCTGGAGTGCCCCCGGGAGGGGAACCGGGGAGCTGTTTTTT. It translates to CAWSAPGRGTGELFF.

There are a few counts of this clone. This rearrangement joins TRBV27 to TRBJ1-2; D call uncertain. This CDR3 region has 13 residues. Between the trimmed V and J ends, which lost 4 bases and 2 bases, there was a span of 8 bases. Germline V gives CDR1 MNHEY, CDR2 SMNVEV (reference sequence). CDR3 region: CASSSGSNYGYTF. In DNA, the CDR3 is TGTGCCAGCAGTTCGGGGAGCAACTATGGCTACACCTTC.